This TCR beta chain was sequenced during a study of cytomegalovirus exposure and HLA in healthy donors. The CDR3 has 14 amino acids. V trimming: 3 bases; J trimming: 4 bases; junction bases outside the gene matches: 4. Germline V gives CDR1 KGHSH, CDR2 LQKENI. Researchers ran the PCR with 60 Vbeta and 13 Jbeta primers. Assay: immunoSEQ multiplex PCR; the TCRdb copy retains only in-frame clones and omits some. The table lists 200,000 to 250,000 clones, less than 85% of them singletons. The V and J genes are TRBV18 and TRBJ1-2, with 8 nucleotides matching TRBD1. The sequenced sample consisted of PBMCs. The clonotype was recovered from a man aged 18-30 years in good health and CMV-seronegative. CDR3 sequence (DNA): TGTGCCAGCTCACCTGGACAGGGATCCTATGGCTACACCTTC. Its protein product is CASSPGQGSYGYTF.